These 10 T cell receptor beta chains came from one sample sequenced in a study of post-analysis software for immune sequencing data. Regarding the study as a whole: Relative to controls, patients had about 5 TRBV segments at higher frequency, with TRBV5-6, TRBV5-1 and TRBV20-1 among these.

Incorporated into the TCR beta cDNA libraries were unique molecular identifiers, which served to reduce PCR and sequencing biases. One entry per CDR3 protein results from TCRdb running MiXCR on the PCR reads. Of under 200,000 distinct CDR3 sequences in the sample, 29% were seen once. These receptors have no identified antigens. Sequences were obtained from blood. The receptors were sampled from a girl aged 2 to 17 with multiple sclerosis.

This clonotype was observed at least ten times. The CDR3, as DNA: TGCGCCTCCCAGACAGGGGGAAGCAATGAGCAGTTCTTC. This encodes CASQTGGSNEQFF. The V gene is TRBV5-1, the J gene TRBJ2-1, with 9 bases that match TRBD1. The germline CDR1 and CDR2 sequences are SGHRS and YFSETQ. The ends lost 10 bases at V and 6 bases at J; junction bases unmatched: 8. The CDR3 has 13 amino acids.

In its sample, this clonotype was seen a few times. The CDR3 DNA reads TGTGCCAGCAGCTTAGCGGGTAGCGGGGGGAATTCCTACGAGCAGTACTTC. This translates into CASSLAGSGGNSYEQYF. The chain joins TRBV7-2 to TRBJ2-7; TRBD2 matches 10 bases. CDR1 and CDR2 (germline): SGHTA, FQGNSA. After removal of 0 bases from V and 1 base from J, the junction contained 6 bases not matched to a gene. The CDR3 sequence is 17 residues long.

The V call is TRBV5-1, the J call TRBJ2-3; 12 positions match TRBD2. This CDR3 contains 16 residues. The V gene end was trimmed by 0 bases and the J gene end by 4 bases; junction bases not matched to a gene: 3. The germline gives CDR1 SGHRS, CDR2 YFSETQ. The CDR3 loop reads CASSLAPSGGADTQYF. In DNA form, the CDR3 reads TGCGCCAGCAGCTTGGCCCCTAGCGGGGGGGCAGATACGCAGTATTTT.

A word on this clonotype: Given a much more abundant clone one base away, this may be a read error. The J gene is TRBJ2-7, the V gene TRBV6-1; 11 bases line up with TRBD2. Germline CDR1 MNHNS, CDR2 SASEGT. CDR3 length: 16 amino acids. The CDR3 coding sequence is TGTGCCAGCCAGCGGGGGACTAGCGGATTCTCCTACAAGCAGTACTTC. Translated: CASQRGTSGFSYKQYF.

This clonotype was counted only a few times. The genes are TRBV7-3 and TRBJ1-3, with 10 bases identical to TRBD1. In germline, CDR1 is SGHTA, CDR2 FQGTGA. The CDR3 has 14 amino acids. V lost 5 bases to trimming and J lost 7 bases; unmatched junction nucleotides: 5. CDR3 sequence reads: CASSPGQGQNTIYF. The CDR3 nucleotides are TGTGCCAGCAGCCCGGGACAGGGGCAGAACACCATATATTTT.

This clonotype has ten or more counts. This chain connects TRBV25-1 to TRBJ1-2; D is ambiguous. This CDR3 is 13 amino acids long. Trimming cost V 7 bases and J 8 bases, with 17 bases left between them. The germline V gene has CDR1 MGHDK and CDR2 SYGVNS. Here the CDR3 reads CASTSEPVGGYTF. The CDR3 DNA sequence: TGTGCCAGCACCAGTGAACCCGTAGGCGGCTACACCTTC.

The chain recombines TRBV5-1 with TRBJ1-2, with D tentatively TRBD1 (5 bases). The CDR3 totals 14 residues. The V gene's germline CDR1 is SGHRS and CDR2 YFSETQ. Trimming took off 4 bases at V and 3 bases at J, with 13 bases between the two ends. CDR3 sequence: CASSGGLTDYGYTF. CDR3 coding DNA: TGCGCCAGCAGCGGGGGACTGACAGACTATGGCTACACCTTC.

V gene TRBV7-2 combines with J gene TRBJ2-1; no reliable D call. V dropped 4 bases and J dropped 7 bases, with 11 bases sitting between them. CDR3 length: 13 amino acids. The germline gives CDR1 SGHTA, CDR2 FQGNSA. Here the CDR3 DNA reads TGTGCCAGCAGCTGGGATCTGAATAATGAGCAGTTCTTC. Encoded protein: CASSWDLNNEQFF.

A note on this clonotype: The germline gene is not matched at one end of the junction; a read error may be the cause. V usage is TRBV28 and J usage is TRBJ1-5, with unresolved D. CDR1 is MDHEN, CDR2 SYDVKM, per germline. The CDR3 covers 13 residues. CDR3 amino acids: CASSLQGKQPQHF. In nucleotides, the CDR3 is TGCGCCAGCAGTTTACAAGGGAAACAGCCCCAGCATTTT.

For this clonotype: Since a much larger clone is just one base distant, this may be a read error. V and J are TRBV7-3 and TRBJ2-1; 8 bases are shared with TRBD1. Germline V gives CDR1 SGHTA, CDR2 FQGTGA. The V segment lost 5 bases and the J segment 7 bases; nucleotides outside the gene matches: 13. The CDR3 is 16 amino acids. The CDR3 DNA is TGTGCCAGCAGCCCCCGGACAGGGTCAGGTATAAATGAGCAGTTCTTC. Translating gives CASSPRTGSGINEQFF.